The clone carrying this T cell receptor (beta chain) came up many times. What it binds is unknown. The data belong to a study of regulatory T cells in long-lasting Graves disease. The CDR3 is 14 residues long. V shed 0 bases and J shed 3 bases, with 6 bases lying between them. Germline CDR1 MNHEY, CDR2 SVGEGT. The authors built TCR beta libraries using iRepertoire HTBI primers and Arm-PCR of CDR3 regions. TCRdb processed the multiplex PCR reads anew with MiXCR; each CDR3 protein has one entry. The sample lists 550,000 to 650,000 distinct CDR3 sequences, 16% occurring once. The sample's time point: newly diagnosed GD, antithyroid drugs for less than 3 months. Extracted RNA from PBMCs served as the source of the TCR library. Findings and limits, study-wide: The TCR repertoire of persistent Graves' patients was less diverse than that of newly diagnosed ones. Persistent disease was characterized by preferential usage of TRBV28, TRBJ1-2 and TRBJ2-5.

These data also formed part of another study, on T cells in Graves' hyperthyroidism and ophthalmopathy. That source adds: First-round RT-PCR with HTBI primers amplified the TCR CDR3 region. Most expanded thyroid clonotypes above 0.001 recurred in blood.

The receptor was derived from a man younger than 35 with Graves disease. Specimen: peripheral blood mononuclear cells (PBMCs), collected at new diagnosis, from a patient treated with antithyroid drugs. The chain recombines TRBV6-2 or TRBV6-3 with TRBJ2-1; D not certain. The CDR3 loop reads CASSYSSNYNEQFF. CDR3 sequence (DNA): TGTGCCAGCAGTTACTCATCTAACTACAATGAGCAGTTCTTC.